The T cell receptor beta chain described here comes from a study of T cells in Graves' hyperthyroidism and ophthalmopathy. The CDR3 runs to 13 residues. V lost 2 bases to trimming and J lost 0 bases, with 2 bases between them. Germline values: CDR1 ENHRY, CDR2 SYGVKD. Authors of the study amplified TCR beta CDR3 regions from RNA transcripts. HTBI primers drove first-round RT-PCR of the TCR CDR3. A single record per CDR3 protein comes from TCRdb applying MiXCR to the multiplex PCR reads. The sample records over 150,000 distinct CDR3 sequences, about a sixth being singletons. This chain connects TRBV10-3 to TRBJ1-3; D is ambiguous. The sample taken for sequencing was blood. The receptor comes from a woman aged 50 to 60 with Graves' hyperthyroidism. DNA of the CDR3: TGTGCCATCAGTGAGAACTCTGGAAACACCATATATTTT. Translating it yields CAISENSGNTIYF.